These 30 T cell receptor beta chains originate from one sample sequenced in a study of blood T cells in healthy people across ages (dated by TCRdb to between 2015 and 2016). The library was obtained by 5' RACE. Sequencing used an Illumina HiSeq 2500. A second PCR of roughly 7 to 11 cycles was performed with a sample-barcoded 5' primer and a J-beta primer mix. Clones were called with MiXCR by TCRdb after fastp trimmed the public reads at Q25, and only in-frame beta chains were retained. Rows with one shared CDR3 protein collapse into an entry with the most common genes and DNA. A total of approximately 690,000 distinct CDR3 sequences appear in this sample, under 65% of them only once. The ten top clones hold about two fifths of the sample. The sequenced sample consisted of blood. The receptors stem from a man between 60 and 70 years old in good health.

This clonotype was seen more than once but under ten times. The chain is built from TRBV2 and TRBJ2-5; 9 bases agree with TRBD2. J gave up 5 bases and V 3 bases, and 4 bases lay outside the gene matches. The germline gives CDR1 SNHLY, CDR2 FYNNEI. This CDR3 spans 14 amino acids. The CDR3 nucleotides are TGTGCCAGCAGTGAGGCTAGCGGGGCTGAGACCCAGTACTTC. This gives the protein CASSEASGAETQYF.

The chain links TRBV18 to TRBJ1-1, with no clear D. Germline CDR1 is KGHSH and CDR2 is LQKENI. V was clipped by 0 bases and J by 1 base, with 6 bases between them. CDR3 length: 14 residues. The CDR3 reads CASSPPSRNTEAFF. Written as DNA, the CDR3 is TGTGCCAGCTCACCACCATCCAGGAACACTGAAGCTTTCTTT.

The chain employs TRBV9 and TRBJ2-1; 7 nucleotides agree with TRBD1. The CDR3 length is 15 residues. Per the germline V gene, CDR1 is SGDLS and CDR2 is YYNGEE. The junction had 9 bases not matched to a gene; V was cut back by 3 bases and J by 6 bases. The CDR3 region is CASSASGQTCNEQFF. The DNA of the CDR3 is TGTGCCAGCAGCGCCTCGGGACAGACCTGCAATGAGCAGTTCTTC.

This chain uses TRBV4-2 with TRBJ2-4, with D possibly matching TRBD2 (6 bases). The J call is uncertain, as TRBJ2-7 better fits the DNA end. The germline CDR1 and CDR2 sequences are LGHNA and YNFKEQ. CDR3 length: 15 residues. The CDR3 nucleotides read TGTGCCAGCAGCCAAGATCCCAGCGGGCTTTACGAGCAGTACTTC. It translates to CASSQDPSGLYEQYF.

Written as DNA, the CDR3 is TGTGCCAGCAGTGAAAGAGGGTATGATGAAAAACTGTTTTTT. Its protein is CASSERGYDEKLFF. The chain recombines TRBV25-1 with TRBJ1-4; the D is unclear. Germline values: CDR1 MGHDK, CDR2 SYGVNS. The CDR3 totals 14 residues. V was trimmed by 2 bases and J by 6 bases, leaving 10 bases between them.

This clonotype was recorded a few times. V usage is TRBV28 and J usage is TRBJ1-2, with TRBD1 as a possible D gene (5 bases). This CDR3 is 16 amino acids long. V was clipped by 2 bases and J by 2 bases, with 15 bases between them. Germline lookup yields CDR1 MDHEN and CDR2 SYDVKM. As DNA, the CDR3 is TGTGCCAGCAGTTTAGGGGGGGGTGGACTCAACTATGGCTACACCTTC. This codes for CASSLGGGGLNYGYTF.

Comments on this clonotype: The germline gene is not matched at one end of the junction; a read error may be the cause. This chain connects TRBV7-9 to TRBJ2-5; 7 bases align to TRBD1. Germline V CDR1 and CDR2: SEHNR, FQNEAQ (reference sequence). The CDR3 totals 16 residues. The CDR3 reads CAGSSSRGGLGETQYF. The DNA for the CDR3 is TGTGCCGGCAGCTCCTCGAGAGGGGGCTTGGGGGAGACCCAGTACTTC.

The V gene is TRBV7-2, the J gene TRBJ2-2, with D perhaps assigned TRBD1 or TRBD2 (6 bases each). Trimming removed 3 bases at V and 3 bases at J, with 11 bases between. CDR3 size: 15 residues. The germline CDR1 and CDR2 sequences are SGHTA and FQGNSA. CDR3 sequence: CASSLGGADTGELFF. The CDR3, as DNA: TGTGCCAGCAGCTTGGGGGGCGCCGACACCGGGGAGCTGTTTTTT.

The chain combines TRBV20-1 with TRBJ2-5, with a possible D match to TRBD2 (7 bases). The CDR3 has 13 residues. With 3 bases removed from V and 5 bases from J, the gap between germline ends came to 13 bases. The germline V gene has CDR1 DFQATT and CDR2 SNEGSKA (reference sequence). CDR3 nucleotide sequence: TGCAGTGCTAGGGGGGGGCGCAGGGAGACCCAGTACTTC. This translates into CSARGGRRETQYF.

This clonotype was recorded only once. V and J are TRBV25-1 and TRBJ1-1; D unclear. Germline V gene lookup returns CDR1 MGHDK and CDR2 SYGVNS. The CDR3 runs to 14 residues. Trimming took 4 bases from V and 1 from J, leaving 10 bases between them. The chain's CDR3 is CASSAAGRNTEAFF. The CDR3 DNA reads as TGTGCCAGCAGTGCGGCAGGCCGGAACACTGAAGCTTTCTTT.

V and J are TRBV5-1 and TRBJ1-6; D ambiguous. Trimming cost V 4 bases and J 7 bases, with 21 bases left between them. The CDR3 is 17 residues long. Germline loops: CDR1 SGHRS, CDR2 YFSETQ. CDR3 residues: CASSLGTGREFNSPLHF. CDR3 DNA sequence: TGCGCCAGCAGCCTGGGTACCGGACGGGAATTCAATTCACCCCTCCACTTT. Full variable domain (rest looked up from reference TRBV5-1 and TRBJ1-6): KAGVTQTPRYLIKTRGQQVTLSCSPISGHRSVSWYQQTPGQGLQFLFEYFSETQRNKGNFPGRFSGRQFSNSRSEMNVSTLELGDSALYLCASSLGTGREFNSPLHFGNGTRLTVT.

The chain recombines TRBV20-1 with TRBJ2-7, with D possibly being TRBD2 (6 bases). The CDR3 consists of 13 residues. Trimming shortened V by 3 bases and J by 9 bases, and 18 bases separated the two germline ends. Germline CDR1 DFQATT, CDR2 SNEGSKA (reference sequence). The CDR3 protein is CSARSVGGLRQYF. CDR3 nucleotides: TGCAGTGCTAGGTCGGTGGGAGGTCTCCGGCAGTACTTC.

V gene TRBV20-1 combines with J gene TRBJ2-5; D gene uncertain. Germline-derived CDR1 and CDR2 are DFQATT and SNEGSKA (reference sequence). The CDR3 has 11 residues. V lost 5 bases and J 5 bases, leaving 9 bases between the germline ends. The CDR3 region has the DNA TGCAGTGCTCAATATCGGGAGACCCAGTACTTC. It is translated as CSAQYRETQYF.

The chain has TRBV18 and TRBJ2-5; weak D call: TRBD1 (6 bases). The CDR3 is 14 amino acids. V was clipped by 3 bases and J by 0 bases, with 8 bases between them. The V gene's germline CDR1 is KGHSH and CDR2 LQKENI. The CDR3 region is CASSPRQDQETQYF. The CDR3 DNA is TGTGCCAGCTCACCGCGACAGGACCAAGAGACCCAGTACTTC.

The rearrangement joins TRBV9 to TRBJ2-1; 7 positions agree with TRBD1. The CDR3 is 14 residues long. V shed 4 bases and J 4 bases; nucleotides not matched to a gene: 5. Germline V CDR1 and CDR2: SGDLS, YYNGEE. The CDR3 reads CASSWTGQYNEQFF. Here the CDR3 DNA reads TGTGCCAGCAGCTGGACGGGACAGTACAATGAGCAGTTCTTC.

The J gene is TRBJ2-7, the V gene TRBV2; unclear D gene. The end of the DNA fits TRBJ2-5 better, so the J call may be wrong. Germline lookup yields CDR1 SNHLY and CDR2 FYNNEI. The CDR3 is 12 amino acids. CDR3 sequence: CASTTTQETQYF. As DNA, the CDR3 is TGTGCCAGCACCACTACCCAAGAGACCCAGTACTTC.

This clonotype was seen at least ten times. V usage is TRBV20-1 and J usage is TRBJ2-5; perhaps TRBD1 as D (5 bases). Per the germline V gene, CDR1 is DFQATT and CDR2 is SNEGSKA (reference sequence). This CDR3 spans 14 amino acids. The V gene lost 3 bases and the J gene lost 5 bases, with 16 bases spanning the gap. The CDR3 is CSASFPGLSETQYF. The DNA of the CDR3 is TGCAGTGCTAGCTTTCCAGGGCTTTCGGAGACCCAGTACTTC.

This clonotype has more than one count but fewer than ten. The J gene is TRBJ2-5, the V gene TRBV7-6, with D perhaps assigned TRBD1 or TRBD2 (6 bases each). Germline values: CDR1 SGHVS, CDR2 FNYEAQ. The V end was cut by 5 bases, the J end by 3 bases, with 16 bases between. The CDR3 is 15 amino acids. The CDR3 coding sequence is TGTGCCAGCAGCCGCCGGGGGCAGGGGAAAGAGACCCAGTACTTC. It is translated as CASSRRGQGKETQYF.

This chain connects TRBV6-5 to TRBJ2-3; the D gene is possibly TRBD2 (6 bases). Trimming shortened V by 2 bases and J by 2 bases, and 11 bases separated the two germline ends. Germline-derived CDR1 and CDR2 are MNHEY and SVGAGI. The CDR3 runs 15 residues. As DNA, the CDR3 is TGTGCCAGCAGTTACACAACTAGCTACACAGATACGCAGTATTTT. Residues: CASSYTTSYTDTQYF.

In its sample, this clonotype was seen a few times. The chain employs TRBV3-1 and TRBJ1-6; D not resolved. V lost 1 base, J lost 17 bases, and 12 bases lay in between. This CDR3 contains 12 residues. CDR1 and CDR2 (germline): LGHDT, YNNKEL (reference sequence). The CDR3 nucleotides are TGTGCCAGCAGCCAAGGTGCGTCTCGCGTCCACTTT. This sequence encodes CASSQGASRVHF.

This clonotype was seen at least ten times. The rearrangement joins TRBV7-3 to TRBJ1-1; D possibly corresponds to TRBD1 (5 bases). The CDR3 length is 13 residues. CDR1 SGHTA and CDR2 FQGTGA come from the germline V gene. Trimming took off 3 bases at V and 2 bases at J, with 7 bases between the two ends. The CDR3 loop is CASSFRVNTEAFF. The CDR3, as DNA: TGTGCCAGCAGCTTCAGGGTCAACACTGAAGCTTTCTTT. The variable domain in full, with the rest retrieved from reference TRBV7-3 and TRBJ1-1, is GAGVSQTPSNKVTEKGKYVELRCDPISGHTALYWYRQSLGQGPEFLIYFQGTGAADDSGLPNDRFFAVRPEGSVSTLKIQRTERGDSAVYLCASSFRVNTEAFFGQGTRLTVV.

The genes are TRBV6-5 and TRBJ2-5; unclear D gene. The germline V and J ends were trimmed by 5 bases and 7 bases, with 14 bases remaining between them. Germline V lookup: CDR1 MNHEY, CDR2 SVGAGI. The CDR3 consists of 13 residues. The CDR3 nucleotides are TGTGCCAGCAGTGCCCCGGGTTCCGGGACCCAGTACTTC. Its protein product is CASSAPGSGTQYF.

This clonotype showed up many times. The chain joins TRBV12-3 or TRBV12-4 to TRBJ2-3; no clear D. Trimming took off 9 bases at V and 6 bases at J, with 10 bases between the two ends. This CDR3 is built from 11 residues. The CDR3 reads CASRSRDTQYF. The DNA of the CDR3 is TGTGCCAGTCGGAGCAGGGATACGCAGTATTTT.

The chain carries TRBV20-1 and TRBJ1-6, with 8 bases fitting TRBD1. The germline gives CDR1 DFQATT, CDR2 SNEGSKA (reference sequence). Trimming removed 0 bases from V and 7 bases from J; junction bases left unmatched: 5. The CDR3 extends over 15 amino acids. CDR3 bases: TGCAGTGCTAGAGATGGGCGACAGGGGAATTCACCCCTCCACTTT. This sequence encodes CSARDGRQGNSPLHF.

This rearrangement joins TRBV28 to TRBJ1-2, with D hard to call. Germline CDR1 is MDHEN and CDR2 is SYDVKM. V lost 5 bases and J lost 5, with 18 bases in between. The CDR3 contains 15 residues. CDR3 loop: CASSPPGYRPYGYTF. CDR3 DNA: TGTGCCAGCAGTCCCCCCGGGTACAGACCTTATGGCTACACCTTC.

V is TRBV6-5 and J is TRBJ1-1, with 8 nucleotides matching TRBD1. Germline CDR1 reads MNHEY; CDR2 reads SVGAGI. The CDR3 is 15 residues long. V lost 3 bases and J lost 1; bases outside the gene matches: 4. The CDR3: CASSYWTGKNTEAFF. DNA for the CDR3: TGTGCCAGCAGTTATTGGACAGGGAAGAACACTGAAGCTTTCTTT.

This chain uses TRBV7-2 with TRBJ2-1; 7 positions agree with TRBD2. This CDR3 is built from 15 residues. The germline CDR1 and CDR2 sequences are SGHTA and FQGNSA. The junction had 7 bases not matched to a gene; V was cut back by 2 bases and J by 6 bases. In DNA form, the CDR3 reads TGTGCCAGCAGCTTATCAAGCGGGGTATGCAATGAGCAGTTCTTC. This encodes CASSLSSGVCNEQFF.

There are a few counts of this clonotype. The chain joins TRBV7-2 to TRBJ2-1; D remains unclear. Looked up from germline, CDR1 is SGHTA and CDR2 is FQGNSA. The CDR3 totals 15 residues. V gave up 1 base and J gave up 11 bases, with 18 bases separating them. Here the CDR3 DNA reads TGTGCCAGCAGCTTAGACGACAATGCCATTGAGAAGCAGTTCTTC. It is translated as CASSLDDNAIEKQFF.

The genes are TRBV12-3 or TRBV12-4 and TRBJ2-7; TRBD1 might be the D (6 bases). This CDR3 has 13 amino acids. V lost 4 bases and J lost 7, with 14 bases in between. This chain's CDR3 is CASSSQGVGEQYF. The CDR3 DNA is TGTGCCAGCAGTTCACAGGGAGTAGGGGAGCAGTACTTC.

This chain connects TRBV20-1 to TRBJ1-2; weak D call: TRBD1 (6 bases). The ends were cut back, 0 bases at V and 3 bases at J, with 11 bases in the middle. The CDR3 spans 14 residues. The germline gives CDR1 DFQATT, CDR2 SNEGSKA (reference sequence). CDR3 in amino acids: CSAREEWGHYGYTF. In DNA form, the CDR3 reads TGCAGTGCTAGAGAGGAATGGGGGCACTATGGCTACACCTTC.